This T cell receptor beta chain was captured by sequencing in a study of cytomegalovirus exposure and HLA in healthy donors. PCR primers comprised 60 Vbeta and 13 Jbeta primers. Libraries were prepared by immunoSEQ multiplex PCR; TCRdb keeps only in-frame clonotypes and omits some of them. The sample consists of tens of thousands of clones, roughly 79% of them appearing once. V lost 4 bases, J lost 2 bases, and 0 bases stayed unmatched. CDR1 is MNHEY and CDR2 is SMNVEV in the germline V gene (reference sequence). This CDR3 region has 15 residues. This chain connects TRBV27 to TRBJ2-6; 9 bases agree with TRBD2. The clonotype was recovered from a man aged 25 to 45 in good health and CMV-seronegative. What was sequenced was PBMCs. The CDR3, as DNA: TGTGCCAGCAGTTCTAGCGGGGCTGGGGCCAACGTCCTGACTTTC. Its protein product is CASSSSGAGANVLTF.